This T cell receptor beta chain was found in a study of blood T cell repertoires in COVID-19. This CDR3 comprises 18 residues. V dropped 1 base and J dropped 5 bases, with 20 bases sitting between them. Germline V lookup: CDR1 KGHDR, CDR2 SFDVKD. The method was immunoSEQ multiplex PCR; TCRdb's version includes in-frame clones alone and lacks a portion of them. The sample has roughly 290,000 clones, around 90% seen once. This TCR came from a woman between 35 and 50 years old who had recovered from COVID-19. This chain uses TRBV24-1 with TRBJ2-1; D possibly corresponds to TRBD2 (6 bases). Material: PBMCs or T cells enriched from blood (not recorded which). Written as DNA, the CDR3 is TGTGCCACCAGTGATTTAAGTAGAGGCGGGGCGAGACACAATGAGCAGTTCTTC. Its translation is CATSDLSRGGARHNEQFF.